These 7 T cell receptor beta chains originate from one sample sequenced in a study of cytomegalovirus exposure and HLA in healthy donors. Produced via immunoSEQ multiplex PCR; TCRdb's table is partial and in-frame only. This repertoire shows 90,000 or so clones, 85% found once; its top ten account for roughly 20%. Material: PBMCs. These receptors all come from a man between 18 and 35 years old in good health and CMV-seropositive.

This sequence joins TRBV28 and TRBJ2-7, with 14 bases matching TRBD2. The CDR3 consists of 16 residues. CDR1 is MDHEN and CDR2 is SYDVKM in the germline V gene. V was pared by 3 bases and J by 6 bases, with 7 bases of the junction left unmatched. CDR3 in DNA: TGTGCCAGCAGTTTCGGGACTAGCGGGAGATGGGGCGAGCAGTACTTC. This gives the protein CASSFGTSGRWGEQYF.

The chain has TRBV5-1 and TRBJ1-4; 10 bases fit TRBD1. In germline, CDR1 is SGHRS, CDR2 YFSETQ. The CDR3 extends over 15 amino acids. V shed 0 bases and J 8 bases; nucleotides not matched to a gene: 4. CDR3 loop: CASSLGDRGWEKLFF. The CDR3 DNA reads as TGCGCCAGCAGCTTGGGGGACAGGGGTTGGGAAAAACTGTTTTTT.

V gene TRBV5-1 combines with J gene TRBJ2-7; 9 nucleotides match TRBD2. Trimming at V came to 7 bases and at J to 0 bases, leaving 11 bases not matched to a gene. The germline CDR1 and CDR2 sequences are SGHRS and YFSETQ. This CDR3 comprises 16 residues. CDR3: CASSWERGEHSYEQYF. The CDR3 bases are TGCGCCAGCTCGTGGGAGCGGGGGGAGCACTCCTACGAGCAGTACTTC.

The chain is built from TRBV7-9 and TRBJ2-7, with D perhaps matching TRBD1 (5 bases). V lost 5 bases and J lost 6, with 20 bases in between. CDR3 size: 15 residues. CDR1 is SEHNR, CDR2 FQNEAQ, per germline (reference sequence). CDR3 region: CASSDLRAQGAEQYF. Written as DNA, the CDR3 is TGTGCCAGCAGCGATCTTAGGGCCCAAGGGGCCGAGCAGTACTTC.

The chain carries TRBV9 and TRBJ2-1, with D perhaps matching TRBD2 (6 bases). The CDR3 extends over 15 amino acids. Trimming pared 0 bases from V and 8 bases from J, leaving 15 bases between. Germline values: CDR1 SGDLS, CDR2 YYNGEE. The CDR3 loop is CASSVGSSGLDEQFF. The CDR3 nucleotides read TGTGCCAGCAGCGTAGGATCGAGCGGGCTGGATGAGCAGTTCTTC.

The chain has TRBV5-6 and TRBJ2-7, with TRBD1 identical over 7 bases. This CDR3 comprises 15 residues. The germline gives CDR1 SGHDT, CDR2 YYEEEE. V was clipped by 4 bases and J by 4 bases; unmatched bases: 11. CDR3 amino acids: CASSLGQAAYYEQYF. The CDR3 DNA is TGTGCCAGCAGCCTAGGACAGGCCGCTTATTACGAGCAGTACTTC. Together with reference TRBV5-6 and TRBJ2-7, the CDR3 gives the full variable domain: DAGVTQSPTHLIKTRGQQVTLRCSPKSGHDTVSWYQQALGQGPQFIFQYYEEEERQRGNFPDRFSGHQFPNYSSELNVNALLLGDSALYLCASSLGQAAYYEQYFGPGTRLTVT.

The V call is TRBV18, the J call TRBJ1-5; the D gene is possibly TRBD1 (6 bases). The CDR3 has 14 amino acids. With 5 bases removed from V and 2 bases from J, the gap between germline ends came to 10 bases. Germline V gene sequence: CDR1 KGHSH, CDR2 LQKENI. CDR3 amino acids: CASSGGAGNQPQHF. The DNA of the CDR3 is TGTGCCAGCTCAGGGGGGGCTGGCAATCAGCCCCAGCATTTT.